Sequencing of this TCR beta chain was carried out in a study of control samples from healthy donors and cancer patients. Sequencing used immunoSEQ multiplex PCR; TCRdb keeps in-frame clones, though not all of them. The sample records 90,000 to 95,000 clones, roughly 80% being singletons. This CDR3 contains 13 residues. CDR1 and CDR2 from the germline V gene are LGHNA and YNFKEQ. Trimming cost V 4 bases and J 15 bases, with 16 bases left between them. The source material was blood. This chain uses TRBV4-2 with TRBJ1-6, with D hard to call. This TCR derives from a man under 40 in good health. Here the CDR3 reads CASSPQTRHGLHF. For the CDR3, the DNA is TGTGCCAGCAGCCCACAAACACGGCACGGCCTCCACTTT.